The 9 T cell receptor beta chains listed next were all sequenced from one sample in a study of Tregs in tolerant kidney transplant recipients. The nonmyeloablative bone marrow transplants came from related graft donors, with transient mixed chimerism. Assay used: immunoSEQ multiplex PCR; TCRdb lists only in-frame clones, some missing. The repertoire table contains 20,000 to 30,000 clones. Sequenced material: CD4+ T cells from blood (PBMCs), taken 6 months after the transplant. These receptors came from a human patient who received a combined kidney and bone marrow transplant. These T cells may partly come from the graft donor.

About this clone: From the germline J gene comes the end of the CDR3, since the read stops 3 residues before it. The chain has TRBV29-1 and TRBJ1-2, with D possibly being TRBD1 (6 bases). Germline CDR1 is SQVTM and CDR2 is ANQGSEA. CDR3 length: 11 residues. Incomplete CDR3 DNA: TGCAGCGCCGGCGGGGGGCGCGGC. Its translation is CSAGGGRG. The whole CDR3 is CSAGGGRGYTF.

This CDR3 is CASSLTGGPPDEQYF. CDR3 bases read: TGCGCCAGCAGCTTGACCGGGGGGCCCCCTGACGAG. The V and J genes are TRBV5-1 and TRBJ2-7; D is perhaps TRBD2 (7 bases). The CDR3 goes on 3 residues after the read ends, and that part is filled in from the germline J gene. V was shortened by 1 base and J by 5 bases, with 16 bases between the two germline ends. The length of the CDR3 is 15 residues. Germline loops: CDR1 SGHRS, CDR2 YFSETQ.

Notes on this clone: Sequencing ends 3 residues short of the CDR3 end; the germline J gene provides the rest. The chain recombines TRBV6-2 or TRBV6-3 with TRBJ1-2; no reliable D call. Germline V gene data show CDR1 as MNHEY and CDR2 as SVGEGT. The CDR3 consists of 15 residues. CDR3 DNA (partial): TGTGCCAGCAGTTACTCGAGGCAACTATCAAGGGGC. Translated, it gives CASSYSRQLSRG. The entire CDR3 is CASSYSRQLSRGYTF.

About this clone: The sequence runs out 3 residues before the end of the CDR3; the remainder is reconstructed from the germline J gene. V is TRBV18 and J is TRBJ1-2, with D possibly matching TRBD1 (5 bases). V was trimmed by 0 bases and J by 7 bases, leaving 15 bases between them. The CDR3 is 15 residues long. Per the germline V gene, CDR1 is KGHSH and CDR2 is LQKENI. Incomplete CDR3 DNA: TGTGCCAGCTCACCACCGACCAGGGAGTTGGGTGGC. Translating it yields CASSPPTRELGG. The complete CDR3 reads CASSPPTRELGGYTF. Full variable domain (missing parts from reference TRBV18 and TRBJ1-2): NAGVMQNPRHLVRRRGQEARLRCSPMKGHSHVYWYRQLPEEGLKFMVYLQKENIIDESGMPKERFSAEFPKEGPSILRIQQVVRGDSAAYFCASSPPTRELGGYTFGSGTRLTVV.

As to this clone: Read coverage stops 3 residues before the CDR3 terminus; the germline J gene supplies the remainder. The V gene is TRBV19, the J gene TRBJ1-1; perhaps TRBD1 as D (5 bases). Trimming removed 7 bases from V and 5 bases from J, with 14 bases in between. CDR3 length: 13 amino acids. Germline CDR1 LNHDA, CDR2 SQIVND (reference sequence). The covered CDR3 bases are TGTGCCAGTACCCGACAGTTATTGACTGAA. This encodes CASTRQLLTE. The entire CDR3 protein is CASTRQLLTEAFF.

The CDR3 is CASSTLHHRSPLHF. CDR3 DNA (partial): TGTGCCAGTAGTACACTGCACCATCGCTCACCC. The V gene is TRBV19, the J gene TRBJ1-6; D not certain. The read gets to within 3 residues of the CDR3 end, and the germline J gene fills in the rest. The ends were cut back, 4 bases at V and 10 bases at J, with 14 bases in the middle. Per the germline V gene, CDR1 is LNHDA and CDR2 is SQIVND (reference sequence). This CDR3 region has 14 residues. Combining the CDR3 with reference TRBV19 and TRBJ1-6 gives the whole variable domain DGGITQSPKYLFRKEGQNVTLSCEQNLNHDAMYWYRQDPGQGLRLIYYSQIVNDFQKGDIAEGYSVSREKKESFPLTVTSAQKNPTAFYLCASSTLHHRSPLHFGNGTRLTVT.

In regard to this clone: The CDR3 is cut off 3 residues early in the read; its end comes from the germline J gene. This chain uses TRBV5-1 with TRBJ2-1; TRBD2 agrees at 7 bases. This CDR3 region has 15 residues. Trimming removed 2 bases from V and 4 bases from J; junction bases left unmatched: 6. Germline CDR1 SGHRS, CDR2 YFSETQ. CDR3 DNA, as far as it was read: TGCGCCAGCAGCTTCCCTAGCGGCCCATACAATGAG. It specifies CASSFPSGPYNE. The CDR3 in full is CASSFPSGPYNEQFF.

About this clone itself: The read ends 3 residues shy of where the CDR3 ends; the end is completed using the germline J gene. The chain employs TRBV2 and TRBJ1-5, with D maybe TRBD1 (5 bases). The CDR3 loop spans 14 amino acids. V lost 2 bases and J lost 7, with 12 bases in between. CDR1 and CDR2 from the germline V gene are SNHLY and FYNNEI. The DNA read from the CDR3 is TGTGCCAGCAGTGAAAAGGAGGGGATCCAGCCC. It specifies CASSEKEGIQP. The whole CDR3 reads CASSEKEGIQPQHF.

In the case of this clone: From the germline J gene comes the end of the CDR3, since the read stops 3 residues before it. The genes are TRBV19 and TRBJ2-2; 8 bases align to TRBD1. There are 17 residues in the CDR3. The junction had 18 bases not matched to a gene; V was cut back by 8 bases and J by 7 bases. Germline values: CDR1 LNHDA, CDR2 SQIVND (reference sequence). The CDR3 sequence is CASGVRLGADRVGELFF. The sequenced CDR3 bases are TGTGCCAGTGGGGTACGACTGGGAGCGGACAGGGTCGGGGAG.